This is a list of T cell receptor beta chains from one sample in a study of beta chain features in type 1 diabetes. Only in-frame clones appear in the TCRdb table, and some are missing; sequencing was by immunoSEQ multiplex PCR. The table records about 350,000 clones, roughly a fifth of them present only once. The source material was naive CD4+ T cells from blood. All receptors derive from a woman between 18 and 30 years old in good health. CDR3s include the opening cysteine and the closing phenylalanine or tryptophan. Each record gives: J gene, CDR3 length, D gene, V gene, clone size, CDR3 DNA, CDR3 protein. A D gene is named only where the DNA matches it firmly. Where a row states a size, it is once, few, many or the class of an expanded clone; other rows omit it.

j_gene: TRBJ2-1
len: 13
d_gene: TRBD2
v_gene: TRBV5-1
abundance: few
CDR3nt: TGCGCCAGCATCGGGACTAGCGGGAGGGTGCAGTTCTTC
CDR3aa: CASIGTSGRVQFF

j_gene: TRBJ2-5
len: 17
d_gene: TRBD2
v_gene: TRBV18
abundance: .
CDR3nt: TGTGCCAGCTCACCACCCGGGGGGGGCGTCGGTTTAGAGACCCAGTACTTC
CDR3aa: CASSPPGGGVGLETQYF

j_gene: TRBJ1-2
len: 11
d_gene: .
v_gene: TRBV30
abundance: .
CDR3nt: TGTGCCTGGGGACAGAACTATGGCTACACCTTC
CDR3aa: CAWGQNYGYTF

j_gene: TRBJ2-1
len: 13
d_gene: .
v_gene: TRBV18
abundance: few
CDR3nt: TGTGCCAGCTCACCACGAGGGAACAATGAGCAGTTCTTC
CDR3aa: CASSPRGNNEQFF

j_gene: TRBJ1-1
len: 15
d_gene: TRBD1
v_gene: TRBV7-9
abundance: .
CDR3nt: TGTGCCAGCAGCTTGACAGGGGAAGGGCACAGTGAAGCTTTCTTT
CDR3aa: CASSLTGEGHSEAFF

j_gene: TRBJ1-5
len: 14
d_gene: .
v_gene: TRBV2
abundance: .
CDR3nt: TGTGCCAGCAGTGGATCAGGGCCCAATCAGCCCCAGCATTTT
CDR3aa: CASSGSGPNQPQHF

j_gene: TRBJ2-1
len: 17
d_gene: TRBD1
v_gene: TRBV5-1
abundance: few
CDR3nt: TGCGCCAGCAGCTTGGTCCCAGGGGGCCCCGCGCACAATGAGCAGTTCTTC
CDR3aa: CASSLVPGGPAHNEQFF

j_gene: TRBJ2-1
len: 15
d_gene: .
v_gene: TRBV19
abundance: few
CDR3nt: TGTGCCAGTAGTAATGGGCAGAGCTCCTACAATGAGCAGTTCTTC
CDR3aa: CASSNGQSSYNEQFF

j_gene: TRBJ1-3
len: 14
d_gene: .
v_gene: TRBV7-3
abundance: .
CDR3nt: TGTGCCAGCAGCCCAGGGGTATCTGGAAACACCATATATTTT
CDR3aa: CASSPGVSGNTIYF

j_gene: TRBJ1-2
len: 13
d_gene: TRBD1
v_gene: TRBV11-2
abundance: .
CDR3nt: TGTGCCAGCAGCTTAGGGGGACAGGTTGGCTACACCTTC
CDR3aa: CASSLGGQVGYTF

j_gene: TRBJ1-2
len: 14
d_gene: .
v_gene: TRBV30
abundance: .
CDR3nt: TGTGCCTGGAGTGAGACAGGCTGGGGCTATGGCTACACCTTC
CDR3aa: CAWSETGWGYGYTF

j_gene: TRBJ2-7
len: 14
d_gene: .
v_gene: TRBV11-2
abundance: .
CDR3nt: TGTGCCAGCAGCTTATCGCCCGGGACCTACGAGCAGTACTTC
CDR3aa: CASSLSPGTYEQYF

j_gene: TRBJ2-2
len: 15
d_gene: TRBD1
v_gene: TRBV18
abundance: .
CDR3nt: TGTGCCAGCTCACCGGGACAGGGCAACACCGGGGAGCTGTTTTTT
CDR3aa: CASSPGQGNTGELFF

j_gene: TRBJ2-2
len: 14
d_gene: TRBD2
v_gene: TRBV9
abundance: .
CDR3nt: TGTGCCAGCAGCGTAGGACTAGCCTCCGGGGAGCTGTTTTTT
CDR3aa: CASSVGLASGELFF

j_gene: TRBJ1-1
len: 15
d_gene: TRBD1
v_gene: TRBV6-5
abundance: .
CDR3nt: TGTGCCAGCAGCCTACAACAGGGGGTGGGCACTGAAGCTTTCTTT
CDR3aa: CASSLQQGVGTEAFF

j_gene: TRBJ1-2
len: 15
d_gene: TRBD1
v_gene: TRBV5-1
abundance: .
CDR3nt: TGCGCCAGCAGCAGGGATAGGGGGCTCGGCTATGGCTACACCTTC
CDR3aa: CASSRDRGLGYGYTF

j_gene: TRBJ2-7
len: 14
d_gene: TRBD1
v_gene: TRBV30
abundance: .
CDR3nt: TGTGCCTGGAGTGCGGGGACAGTCGGGCTCGAGCAGTACTTC
CDR3aa: CAWSAGTVGLEQYF

j_gene: TRBJ2-5
len: 18
d_gene: TRBD2
v_gene: TRBV5-4
abundance: .
CDR3nt: TGTGCCAGCAGCCCCGGACTAGCGGGGGGGAGGGGGAGAGAGACCCAGTACTTC
CDR3aa: CASSPGLAGGRGRETQYF

j_gene: TRBJ2-7
len: 16
d_gene: TRBD2
v_gene: TRBV5-1
abundance: few
CDR3nt: TGCGCCAGCAGCCATGGGACTAGCGGAAGGACATACGAGCAGTACTTC
CDR3aa: CASSHGTSGRTYEQYF

j_gene: TRBJ1-5
len: 12
d_gene: .
v_gene: TRBV30
abundance: .
CDR3nt: TGTGCCTGGAGTAGAGGAAATCAGCCCCAGCATTTT
CDR3aa: CAWSRGNQPQHF

j_gene: TRBJ2-5
len: 14
d_gene: .
v_gene: TRBV7-2
abundance: few
CDR3nt: TGTGCCAGCAGCTGGCGGTTTTTCCAAGAGACCCAGTACTTC
CDR3aa: CASSWRFFQETQYF

j_gene: TRBJ2-3
len: 15
d_gene: .
v_gene: TRBV5-1
abundance: .
CDR3nt: TGCGCCAGCAGCTCGCTCGGGAGTGATACAGATACGCAGTATTTT
CDR3aa: CASSSLGSDTDTQYF

j_gene: TRBJ2-2
len: 15
d_gene: .
v_gene: TRBV9
abundance: .
CDR3nt: TGTGCCAGCAGCGTATTAGGGAGCTACACCGGGGAGCTGTTTTTT
CDR3aa: CASSVLGSYTGELFF

j_gene: TRBJ1-3
len: 14
d_gene: TRBD1
v_gene: TRBV30
abundance: .
CDR3nt: TGTGCCTGGGGGACAGGTCACTCTGGAAACACCATATATTTT
CDR3aa: CAWGTGHSGNTIYF

j_gene: TRBJ2-7
len: 14
d_gene: .
v_gene: TRBV5-1
abundance: .
CDR3nt: TGCGCCAGCAGCTTGGCCGGGAGTCCCTACGAGCAGTACTTC
CDR3aa: CASSLAGSPYEQYF

j_gene: TRBJ1-2
len: 14
d_gene: .
v_gene: TRBV25-1
abundance: few
CDR3nt: TGTGCCAGCAGTGCTCTCACAGGGTTGGAGGGCTACACCTTC
CDR3aa: CASSALTGLEGYTF

j_gene: TRBJ2-1
len: 16
d_gene: TRBD1
v_gene: TRBV7-2
abundance: few
CDR3nt: TGTGCCAGCAGCCGAGCCAAAGGGACAGGGGATGGTGAGCAGTTCTTC
CDR3aa: CASSRAKGTGDGEQFF

j_gene: TRBJ1-6
len: 14
d_gene: TRBD1
v_gene: TRBV6-1
abundance: .
CDR3nt: TGTGCCAGCAGTCAAGACAGGGTGGGATCACCCCTCCACTTT
CDR3aa: CASSQDRVGSPLHF

j_gene: TRBJ2-5
len: 14
d_gene: TRBD2
v_gene: TRBV5-4
abundance: few
CDR3nt: TGTGCCAGCAGCTTGGCGGCGGGGGTAGAGACCCAGTACTTC
CDR3aa: CASSLAAGVETQYF

j_gene: TRBJ2-1
len: 15
d_gene: TRBD2
v_gene: TRBV11-2
abundance: few
CDR3nt: TGTGCCAGCAGCGCCAGGCGCGGGAGGGAGAATGAGCAGTTCTTC
CDR3aa: CASSARRGRENEQFF

j_gene: TRBJ2-7
len: 16
d_gene: TRBD1
v_gene: TRBV9
abundance: .
CDR3nt: TGTGCCAGCAGCCGGCAGGCAGGACAGGGCTCCTACGAGCAGTACTTC
CDR3aa: CASSRQAGQGSYEQYF

j_gene: TRBJ1-2
len: 11
d_gene: .
v_gene: TRBV20-1
abundance: .
CDR3nt: TGCAGTGTCCTTCAGCGAGATGGCTACACCTTC
CDR3aa: CSVLQRDGYTF

j_gene: TRBJ1-2
len: 14
d_gene: .
v_gene: TRBV4-1
abundance: .
CDR3nt: TGCGCCAGCAGCCAGCAAGAACGGGGGGCTGGCTACACCTTC
CDR3aa: CASSQQERGAGYTF

j_gene: TRBJ2-1
len: 15
d_gene: TRBD2
v_gene: TRBV12-5
abundance: few
CDR3nt: TGTGCTAGTGGCGGTCGGACTAGCGGGTACAATGAGCAGTTCTTC
CDR3aa: CASGGRTSGYNEQFF

j_gene: TRBJ2-7
len: 14
d_gene: .
v_gene: TRBV4-3
abundance: few
CDR3nt: TGCGCCAGCAGTCTCGACAGGATGGGCTACGAGCAGTACTTC
CDR3aa: CASSLDRMGYEQYF

j_gene: TRBJ1-1
len: 13
d_gene: TRBD1
v_gene: TRBV30
abundance: few
CDR3nt: TGTGCCTGGAGTGGACAGGGGAACACTGAAGCTTTCTTT
CDR3aa: CAWSGQGNTEAFF

j_gene: TRBJ2-1
len: 15
d_gene: TRBD1
v_gene: TRBV5-1
abundance: few
CDR3nt: TGCGCCAGCAGCTTGGAGGGACAGACCTACAATGAGCAGTTCTTC
CDR3aa: CASSLEGQTYNEQFF